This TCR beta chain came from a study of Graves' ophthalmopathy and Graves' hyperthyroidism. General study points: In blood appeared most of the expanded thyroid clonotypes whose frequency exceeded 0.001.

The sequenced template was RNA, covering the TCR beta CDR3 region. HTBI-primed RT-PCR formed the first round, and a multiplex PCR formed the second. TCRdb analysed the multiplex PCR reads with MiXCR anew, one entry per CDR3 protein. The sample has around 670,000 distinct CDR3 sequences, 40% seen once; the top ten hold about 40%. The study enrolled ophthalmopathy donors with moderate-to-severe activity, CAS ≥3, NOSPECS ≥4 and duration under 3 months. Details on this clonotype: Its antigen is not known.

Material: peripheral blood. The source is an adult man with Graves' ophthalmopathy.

The CDR3 spells CASSEGITGELFF. Written as DNA, the CDR3 is TGCGCCAGCAGTGAGGGGATTACCGGGGAGCTGTTTTTT. The chain employs TRBV10-1 and TRBJ2-2, with no clear D. The length of the CDR3 is 13 residues. Trimming shortened V by 2 bases and J by 5 bases, and 6 bases separated the two germline ends. Per the germline V gene, CDR1 is WNHNN and CDR2 is SYGVQD (reference sequence).